This entry lists 9 T cell receptor gamma chains sequenced from one sample in a study of gamma-delta chains in newborns, infants, children. TCRdb applied CATT to the reads for clone calling. The sample lists about 660 gamma-chain clones; approximately 5.6% were seen once. The sample was blood. These receptors were obtained from a child who was a newborn, infant or young child, either healthy, febrile or measles-vaccinated (not recorded which).

The rearrangement uses TRGV4 and TRGJ1 or TRGJ2. CDR3 length equals 16 residues. Trimming at V came to 3 bases and at J to 2 bases, leaving 13 bases not matched to a gene. The germline V gene has CDR1 EGSTGY and CDR2 YDSYTSSV. CDR3 sequence: CATWDWGSPYYYKKLF. The CDR3 nucleotides are TGTGCCACCTGGGATTGGGGGTCTCCTTATTATTATAAGAAACTCTTT.

In the case of this clone: At one boundary the junction diverges from the germline segment, which might be a read error. The gene calls are TRGV4 and TRGJ1 or TRGJ2. Germline lookup yields CDR1 EGSTGY and CDR2 YDSYTSSV. This CDR3 has 14 amino acids. In DNA, the CDR3 is TGTGCCAACTGGGATGGATTGAATTATTATAGGAAACTCTTT. It codes for CANWDGLNYYRKLF.

This clone was found a few times. With a much larger clone just one base away, this may be a read error. The V call is TRGV2, the J call TRGJ1 or TRGJ2. There are 13 residues in the CDR3. The germline CDR1 and CDR2 sequences are EGSNGY and YDSYNSKV. CDR3 sequence reads: CATWDGSGYKKIF. The CDR3 DNA is TGTGCCACCTGGGACGGGAGTGGATATAAGAAAATCTTT.

Points on this clone: A single base is all that separates this from a far larger clone, so a read error is likely. The chain combines TRGV9 with TRGJP. TRGJP1 explains the end of the DNA better; the J call may be wrong. The CDR3 extends over 16 amino acids. Germline V lookup: CDR1 GITISATS, CDR2 ISYDGTV (reference sequence). The CDR3 DNA sequence: TGTGCCTTGTGGGAGGTGCAAGAGTTGGGCAAAAAAATCAAGATATTT. Translation: CALWEVQELGKKIKIF.

This clone counts as large (0.1 to 1%). The genes are TRGV2 and TRGJ1 or TRGJ2. Germline V lookup: CDR1 EGSNGY, CDR2 YDSYNSKV. Unmatched junction bases numbered 5, after V lost 0 bases and J lost 6 bases. The CDR3 covers 13 residues. CDR3 DNA sequence: TGTGCCACCTGGGACGGGCGCCGTTATAAGAAACTCTTT. Protein sequence: CATWDGRRYKKLF.

Relative to its sample, this clone is large. A clone one base away is much larger, so this may be a read error. This sample includes further DNA sequences coding for the same CDR3. V usage is TRGV9 and J usage is TRGJP. The CDR3 extends over 16 amino acids. V lost 0 bases to trimming and J lost 5 bases; unmatched junction nucleotides: 1. Germline CDR1 GITISATS, CDR2 ISYDGTV (reference sequence). The CDR3 DNA sequence: TGTGCCTTGTGGGAGGTGAAAGAGTTGGGCAAAAAAATCAAGGTATTT. Protein product: CALWEVKELGKKIKVF.

This clone is categorized as large. The sample holds other DNA sequences that translate to the same CDR3. The chain links TRGV2 to TRGJ1 or TRGJ2. J was trimmed by 8 bases and V by 0 bases; bases with no gene match: 1. Germline V gene sequence: CDR1 EGSNGY, CDR2 YDSYNSKV. CDR3 size: 11 residues. CDR3 in amino acids: CATWDGDKKLF. The CDR3 coding sequence is TGTGCCACCTGGGACGGGGATAAGAAACTCTTT.

This clone has just a few counts. A much more abundant neighbour one base away suggests this may be a read error. The sample holds other DNA sequences that translate to the same CDR3. The rearrangement uses TRGV9 and TRGJ1 or TRGJ2. The CDR3 loop spans 13 amino acids. Germline V gene sequence: CDR1 GITISATS, CDR2 ISYDGTV (reference sequence). The CDR3 coding sequence is TGTGCCTTGTGGGAGGTGCGTCATTACAAGAAACTCTTT. Protein: CALWEVRHYKKLF.

Regarding this clone: This may be a read error: a much more frequent sequence differs by one nucleotide. CDR3 nucleotides: TGTGCCACCTGGACCGCTGGTTGGTTCAAGATATTT. Translated, it gives CATWTAGWFKIF. The gene calls are TRGV4 and TRGJP1. This CDR3 has 12 residues. J was trimmed by 6 bases and V by 6 bases; bases with no gene match: 4. Germline V CDR1 and CDR2: EGSTGY, YDSYTSSV.